The following is a T cell receptor beta chain sequence with its context. Its antigen is unknown. This entry belongs to a study of cytomegalovirus exposure and HLA in healthy donors. With 60 Vbeta and 13 Jbeta primers, the PCR was carried out. Assay used: immunoSEQ multiplex PCR; TCRdb lists only in-frame clones, some missing. The table shows fewer than 200,000 clones, with about 80% occurring only once. Whole-study results and caveats: Among the CMV-associated chains, a few were confirmed in vitro as specific for CMV antigens. Some public TCRs appeared in many individuals, while most sequences were rare. About 87% or about 30% of the time was how often most TCR beta V segments were productive, according to an earlier analysis. HLA alleles showed associations with about 17,000 TCR beta sequences in a later analysis, at a 0.05 false discovery rate.

V was clipped by 1 base and J by 0 bases, with 16 bases between them. From germline, CDR1 is LNHDA and CDR2 SQIVND (reference sequence). The CDR3 has 18 residues. Input material: PBMCs. The clonotype comes from a man aged 18 to 29 in good health and CMV-seropositive. The chain employs TRBV19 and TRBJ2-4; TRBD1 might be the D (5 bases). The DNA of the CDR3 is TGTGCCAGTAGTATAGCCCACAGGACCGCCGGAGCCAAAAACATTCAGTACTTC. Amino acid sequence: CASSIAHRTAGAKNIQYF.